This entry concerns a single T cell receptor (beta chain). Antigen unknown. The CDR3 totals 15 residues. CDR1 is SGHTA, CDR2 FQGNSA, per germline. The V gene end was trimmed by 5 bases and the J gene end by 9 bases; junction bases not matched to a gene: 11. The data derive from a study of shared clonotypes between healthy human individuals. Evenly divided among several immunoSEQ plates was the genomic DNA of each subset. TCRdb keeps only in-frame clones here, not all; method: immunoSEQ multiplex PCR. Found here are about 480,000 clones, 79% of them singletons; the top ten hold approximately 12%. Nashville, Tennessee was home to all donors, each a Caucasian adult. Study conclusions and caveats: Among donors, sharing of clonotypes was expected to be affected by sequencing depth. Tissues were not sampled, only blood, and their repertoires likely differ.

This sequence joins TRBV7-2 and TRBJ2-1; 9 nucleotides line up with TRBD2. This TCR came from a woman aged 40-49 years in good health. Some clones in this sample may be carry-over from other donors' samples. The source material was PBMCs. The CDR3 nucleotides are TGTGCCAGCAGCCTGGGAGCTAGCGGGATCGGTGAGCAGTTCTTC. Amino acid sequence: CASSLGASGIGEQFF.